This passage covers 12 T cell receptor beta chains from one sample sequenced in a study of blood T cell repertoires in COVID-19. Assay used: immunoSEQ multiplex PCR; TCRdb lists only in-frame clones, some missing. The table has about 150,000 clones, about 90% seen once. The sample taken for sequencing was PBMCs or T cells enriched from blood (not recorded which). These receptors were taken from a woman between 50 and 59 years old who had recovered from COVID-19.

The chain links TRBV3-1 (or the pseudogene TRBV3-2) to TRBJ2-3; tentatively, D is TRBD1 (6 bases). This CDR3 region has 15 residues. The germline CDR1 and CDR2 sequences are LGHDT and YNNKEL (reference sequence). The ends were cut back, 1 base at V and 1 base at J, with 9 bases in the middle. The CDR3 region is CASSQGGGGTDTQYF. The CDR3 region has the DNA TGTGCCAGCAGCCAAGGAGGGGGAGGCACAGATACGCAGTATTTT.

For the CDR3, the DNA is TGTGCCAGCAGGGCCGGGACAGGGGAGTTCTTC. Protein: CASRAGTGEFF. The J gene is TRBJ2-1, the V gene TRBV11-2; 10 nucleotides match TRBD1. V shed 6 bases and J 14 bases; nucleotides not matched to a gene: 4. CDR3 length: 11 residues. The V gene's germline CDR1 is SGHAT and CDR2 FQNNGV.

The chain combines TRBV5-1 with TRBJ2-1; 10 bases fit TRBD2. Germline CDR1 and CDR2: SGHRS and YFSETQ. V shed 2 bases, J shed 5 bases, and the junction held 1 base outside the gene matches. This CDR3 is 14 amino acids long. This CDR3 is CASSLGLADNEQFF. CDR3 nucleotide sequence: TGCGCCAGCAGCTTAGGACTAGCGGACAATGAGCAGTTCTTC. Variable domain in full (rest from reference TRBV5-1 and TRBJ2-1): KAGVTQTPRYLIKTRGQQVTLSCSPISGHRSVSWYQQTPGQGLQFLFEYFSETQRNKGNFPGRFSGRQFSNSRSEMNVSTLELGDSALYLCASSLGLADNEQFFGPGTRLTVL.

The chain couples TRBV6-1 to TRBJ2-3; tentatively, D is TRBD2 (6 bases). This CDR3 spans 15 amino acids. V lost 2 bases and J 5 bases, leaving 14 bases between the germline ends. Germline loops: CDR1 MNHNS, CDR2 SASEGT. CDR3 nucleotide sequence: TGTGCCAGCAGTGAATTCGGGAGAGCTGAAGATACGCAGTATTTT. It translates to CASSEFGRAEDTQYF.

This clone is a singleton in its sample. The chain has TRBV12-2 and TRBJ1-2. TRBV12-2 is a known pseudogene. The CDR3 totals 9 residues. The CDR3 region has the DNA TGTGCAAGTCGCTTAGGAACTTGGTTC. As protein: CASRLGTWF.

The genes are TRBV28 and TRBJ2-7; a weak D match, TRBD1 (5 bases). V was cut by 4 bases and J by 3 bases, with 10 bases left in between. Germline V gene data show CDR1 as MDHEN and CDR2 as SYDVKM. The CDR3 sequence is 13 residues long. CDR3: CASSSTDSYEQYF. DNA for the CDR3: TGTGCCAGCAGTTCGACAGACAGCTACGAGCAGTACTTC.

The chain joins TRBV7-8 to TRBJ2-7, with D maybe TRBD1 (6 bases). The CDR3 sequence is 13 residues long. Germline loops: CDR1 SGHVS, CDR2 FQNEAQ. V was shortened by 5 bases and J by 3 bases, with 11 bases between the two germline ends. DNA of the CDR3: TGTGCCAGCAGCCGAGACAGGCTCTACGAGCAGTACTTC. Protein: CASSRDRLYEQYF.

The chain joins TRBV2 to TRBJ2-1; TRBD2 matches at 7 bases. Trimming at V came to 5 bases and at J to 0 bases, leaving 4 bases not matched to a gene. CDR3 length: 15 amino acids. In germline, CDR1 is SNHLY, CDR2 FYNNEI. As DNA, the CDR3 is TGTGCCAGCAGTCCGCGGGAGAGCTCCTACAATGAGCAGTTCTTC. Its protein is CASSPRESSYNEQFF.

In this sample, this clone turned up a few times. The chain has TRBV13 and TRBJ1-4; D unresolved. Germline lookup yields CDR1 PRHDT and CDR2 FYEKMQ (reference sequence). Trimming stripped 0 bases from V and 9 bases from J, with 14 bases between. The CDR3 totals 15 residues. The CDR3 nucleotides are TGTGCCAGCAGCTTAGGATCGAGGAAGACCCAAAAACTGTTTTTT. This gives the protein CASSLGSRKTQKLFF. The entire variable domain, with the rest obtained from reference TRBV13 and TRBJ1-4, is as follows: AAGVIQSPRHLIKEKRETATLKCYPIPRHDTVYWYQQGPGQDPQFLISFYEKMQSDKGSIPDRFSAQQFSDYHSELNMSSLELGDSALYFCASSLGSRKTQKLFFGSGTQLSVL.

The V and J genes are TRBV12-3 or TRBV12-4 and TRBJ2-1; D is undetermined. Trimming left V 3 bases short and J 7 bases short, with 7 bases between. The CDR3 consists of 12 residues. The CDR3 here is CASSFDSNEQFF. CDR3 DNA sequence: TGTGCCAGCAGTTTCGACTCGAATGAGCAGTTCTTC.

This chain uses TRBV7-2 with TRBJ2-2; 15 bases fit TRBD2. Unmatched junction bases numbered 3, after V lost 1 base and J lost 3 bases. From germline, CDR1 is SGHTA and CDR2 FQGNSA. This CDR3 has 18 residues. CDR3 bases: TGTGCCAGCAGCTTAGGGACTAGCGGGAGGGGGCACACCGGGGAGCTGTTTTTT. It codes for CASSLGTSGRGHTGELFF.

This clone was picked up a small number of times. The rearrangement uses TRBV2 and TRBJ2-7; possibly TRBD1 for D (5 bases). V was pared by 4 bases and J by 0 bases, with 10 bases between. There are 14 residues in the CDR3. Per germline, CDR1 SNHLY and CDR2 FYNNEI. CDR3 coding DNA: TGTGCCAGCAGTGCGACAGTCCCCTCCTACGAGCAGTACTTC. This codes for CASSATVPSYEQYF.